These 5 T cell receptor beta chains share one sample of origin, sequenced in a study of blood T cell repertoires in COVID-19. TCRdb's table, derived via immunoSEQ multiplex PCR, lists solely in-frame clones and lacks some. The sample records approximately 210,000 clones, 84% being singletons. What was sequenced was peripheral blood. The receptors stem from a man aged 25-45 years with active or convalescent COVID-19.

V and J are TRBV5-4 and TRBJ2-1, with TRBD2 matching 11 bases. This CDR3 spans 14 amino acids. Per germline, CDR1 SGHNT and CDR2 YYREEE (reference sequence). With 0 bases clipped from V and 9 bases from J, the junction kept 2 bases outside the gene matches. CDR3 DNA sequence: TGTGCCAGCAGCTTGGGACTAGCGGGGCCTGAGCAGTTCTTC. Its protein is CASSLGLAGPEQFF. The whole variable domain, filled in from reference TRBV5-4 and TRBJ2-1, reads ETGVTQSPTHLIKTRGQQVTLRCSSQSGHNTVSWYQQALGQGPQFIFQYYREEENGRGNFPPRFSGLQFPNYSSELNVNALELDDSALYLCASSLGLAGPEQFFGPGTRLTVL.

The chain is built from TRBV4-2 and TRBJ1-2; D is ambiguous. CDR1 and CDR2 from the germline V gene are LGHNA and YNFKEQ. The CDR3 spans 14 residues. V lost 6 bases to trimming and J lost 8 bases, with 19 bases between them. The CDR3 region is CASRGALETHGYTF. CDR3 DNA: TGTGCCAGCAGGGGAGCCCTCGAAACCCACGGCTACACCTTC.

This sequence joins TRBV3-1 (or the pseudogene TRBV3-2) and TRBJ1-1; the D is unclear. The CDR3 is 14 amino acids. The germline V gene has CDR1 LGHDT and CDR2 YNNKEL (reference sequence). V dropped 4 bases and J dropped 6 bases, with 15 bases sitting between them. CDR3 region: CASSPGDGRSEAFF. The CDR3 DNA sequence: TGTGCCAGCAGCCCAGGCGACGGAAGGTCTGAAGCTTTCTTT.

V is TRBV29-1 and J is TRBJ1-2; 7 bases fit TRBD1. Germline values: CDR1 SQVTM, CDR2 ANQGSEA. The V gene end was trimmed by 2 bases and the J gene end by 8 bases; junction bases not matched to a gene: 11. CDR3 length: 14 residues. The CDR3 here is CSVESSDRERGYTF. The DNA of the CDR3 is TGCAGCGTTGAAAGCTCAGACAGGGAGCGAGGCTACACCTTC.

A note on this clone: The junction departs from the called germline gene at one end, perhaps through a read error. This chain uses TRBV2 with TRBJ2-5; tentative D call: TRBD2 (5 bases). Germline lookup yields CDR1 SNHLY and CDR2 FYNNEI. The CDR3 spans 12 residues. The CDR3 is CASKRDQETQYF. The CDR3 bases are TGTGCTAGCAAGAGGGACCAAGAGACCCAGTACTTC.